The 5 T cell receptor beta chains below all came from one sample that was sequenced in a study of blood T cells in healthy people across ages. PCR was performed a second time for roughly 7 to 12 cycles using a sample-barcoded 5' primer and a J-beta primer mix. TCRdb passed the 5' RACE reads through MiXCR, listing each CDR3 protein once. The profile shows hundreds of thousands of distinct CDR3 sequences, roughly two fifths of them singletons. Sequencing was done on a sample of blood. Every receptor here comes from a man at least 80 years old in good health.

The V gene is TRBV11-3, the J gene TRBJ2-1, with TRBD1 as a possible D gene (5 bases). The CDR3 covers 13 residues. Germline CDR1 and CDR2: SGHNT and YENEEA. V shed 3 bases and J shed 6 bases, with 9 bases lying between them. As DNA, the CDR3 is TGTGCCAGCAGCTTTCGACAGACCAATGAGCAGTTCTTC. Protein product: CASSFRQTNEQFF.

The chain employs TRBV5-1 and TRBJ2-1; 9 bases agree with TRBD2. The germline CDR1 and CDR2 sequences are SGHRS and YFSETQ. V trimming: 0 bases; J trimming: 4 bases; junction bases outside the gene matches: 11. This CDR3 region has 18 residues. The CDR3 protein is CASSLAAGGPGGYNEQFF. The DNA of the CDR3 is TGCGCCAGCAGCTTGGCAGCGGGAGGCCCCGGGGGGTACAATGAGCAGTTCTTC. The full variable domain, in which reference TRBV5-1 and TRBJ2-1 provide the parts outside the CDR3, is KAGVTQTPRYLIKTRGQQVTLSCSPISGHRSVSWYQQTPGQGLQFLFEYFSETQRNKGNFPGRFSGRQFSNSRSEMNVSTLELGDSALYLCASSLAAGGPGGYNEQFFGPGTRLTVL.

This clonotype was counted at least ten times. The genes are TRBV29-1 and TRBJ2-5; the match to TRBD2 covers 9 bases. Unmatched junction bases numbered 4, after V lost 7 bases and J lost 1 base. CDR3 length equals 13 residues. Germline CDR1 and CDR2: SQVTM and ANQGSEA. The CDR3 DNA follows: TGCAGCGCCCCGGGACTAGCCCAAGAGACCCAGTACTTC. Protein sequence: CSAPGLAQETQYF.

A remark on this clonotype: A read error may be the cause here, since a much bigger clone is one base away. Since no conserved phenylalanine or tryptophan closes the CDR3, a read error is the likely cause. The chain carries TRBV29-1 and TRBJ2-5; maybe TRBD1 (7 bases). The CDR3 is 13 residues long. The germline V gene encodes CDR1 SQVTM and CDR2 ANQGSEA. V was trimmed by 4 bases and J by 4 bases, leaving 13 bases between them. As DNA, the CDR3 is TGCAGCGTTGGAGCAGGGGGAGGAGAGACCCAGTACTTA. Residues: CSVGAGGGETQYL.

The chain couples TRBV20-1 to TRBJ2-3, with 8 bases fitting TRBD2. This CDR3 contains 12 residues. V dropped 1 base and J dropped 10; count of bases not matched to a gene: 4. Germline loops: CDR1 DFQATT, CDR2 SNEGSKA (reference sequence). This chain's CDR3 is CSARVRGGSQYF. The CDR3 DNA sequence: TGCAGTGCTAGAGTTCGGGGGGGTTCGCAGTATTTT.